The 3 T cell receptor beta chains below were found in one sample sequenced in a study of blood T cells in healthy people across ages. For the second PCR, which ran for roughly 6 to 12 cycles, a sample-barcoded 5' primer and a J-beta primer mix were used. TCRdb analysed the 5' RACE reads with MiXCR anew, one entry per CDR3 protein. The sample records roughly 560,000 distinct CDR3 sequences, about 25% being singletons. This same sample was also part of a study on T cells of mothers and their children.

The sample taken for sequencing was blood. The receptors stem from a boy under 18 in good health.

The V gene is TRBV27, the J gene TRBJ1-2; D unresolved. Germline CDR1 is MNHEY and CDR2 is SMNVEV (reference sequence). Between the trimmed V and J ends, which lost 2 bases and 4 bases, there was a span of 11 bases. CDR3 size: 14 residues. CDR3 residues: CASSLQASFYGYTF. DNA for the CDR3: TGTGCCAGCAGTTTACAGGCCAGCTTCTATGGCTACACCTTC.

J is TRBJ1-1 and V is TRBV12-3 or TRBV12-4, with D possibly matching TRBD1 (5 bases). CDR3 length equals 14 residues. V lost 3 bases and J 2 bases, leaving 10 bases between the germline ends. CDR3 region: CASSFGALNTEAFF. CDR3 nucleotides: TGTGCCAGCAGTTTCGGGGCTCTCAACACTGAAGCTTTCTTT.

This clonotype was detected only a few times. This chain uses TRBV20-1 with TRBJ2-5; D may be TRBD1 (5 bases). The DNA end lines up better with TRBJ2-7; the J call may be wrong. Germline lookup yields CDR1 DFQATT and CDR2 SNEGSKA (reference sequence). The CDR3 consists of 13 residues. The CDR3 region is CSARAKGSYEQYF. Here the CDR3 DNA reads TGCAGTGCTAGAGCGAAGGGGTCGTACGAGCAGTACTTC.